The clone carrying this T cell receptor (beta chain) was observed many times. Its antigen is as yet unknown. Uncontrolled infection, other autoimmune disease, pregnancy or lactation excluded patients. Fresh 10 ml peripheral blood yielded PBMCs. The data originate from a study of T cells in Graves' hyperthyroidism and ophthalmopathy. Broader study findings: Researchers found most expanded thyroid clonotypes above 0.001 in blood as well.

The CDR3 spans 15 residues. Germline trimming cut 0 bases from V and 4 bases from J; bases unmatched to any gene: 6. Germline loops: CDR1 KGHSH, CDR2 LQKENI. TCR beta CDR3 sequences were amplified from RNA transcripts. Researchers ran a first-round RT-PCR on the TCR CDR3 using the HTBI primer set. From the multiplex PCR reads, TCRdb called clonotypes with MiXCR, one entry per CDR3 protein. Of 350,000 to 400,000 distinct CDR3 sequences detected, 19% appear once; the ten largest clones hold 3.7%. Sequenced material: blood. This sequence joins TRBV18 and TRBJ2-7; 7 bases map to TRBD1. The receptor's source is a woman aged 18-30 years with Graves' hyperthyroidism. CDR3 bases: TGTGCCAGCTCACCACCGTCGGGACAGAGATACGAGCAGTACTTC. It encodes CASSPPSGQRYEQYF.